This T cell receptor beta chain was sequenced for a study of early T cells in non-severe SARS-CoV-2 infection. For the study at large: From unsorted whole blood, bulk RNA was sequenced, and the chains remained unpaired.

CDR3 length: 15 residues. The V gene lost 5 bases and the J gene lost 4 bases, with 17 bases spanning the gap. Researchers tagged individual cDNA molecules with unique molecular identifiers. TCRdb ran MiXCR on the 5' RACE reads and lists one entry per CDR3 protein. The sample yields about 83,000 distinct CDR3 sequences, over 9.5% seen once. This clonotype was seen a few times. The receptor was derived from an adult who was a healthcare worker with PCR-confirmed SARS-CoV-2 infection or an uninfected control (not recorded which). This sequence joins TRBV12-3 or TRBV12-4 and TRBJ2-5; no reliable D call. Source: whole blood, taken at baseline. CDR3 nucleotide sequence: TGTGCCAGCAGTCAAACGCGTACGTTGCCAGAGACCCAGTACTTC. It specifies CASSQTRTLPETQYF.